What follows are 30 T cell receptor beta chains derived from one specimen sequenced in a study of T cell changes during pregnancy in multiple sclerosis. Clones were read by immunoSEQ multiplex PCR, and TCRdb kept only the in-frame ones, dropping some. The sample lists over 30,000 clones, around 90% seen once, with 3% to 4% in the top ten. The specimen comprised CD8+ T cells from peripheral blood mononuclear cells, sampled in the third trimester of pregnancy. The receptor source for this set is a female donor with multiple sclerosis, enrolled in a pregnancy study.

DNA of the CDR3: TGTGCCAGCAGCGGGCAACAGGGAAAGGGCGGCTACACCTTC. Protein product: CASSGQQGKGGYTF. The chain recombines TRBV9 with TRBJ1-2; a weak D match, TRBD1 (6 bases). Germline CDR1 and CDR2: SGDLS and YYNGEE. V shed 3 bases and J shed 8 bases, with 17 bases lying between them. This CDR3 has 14 residues.

The chain carries TRBV19 and TRBJ2-1; D is possibly TRBD1 (5 bases). The CDR3 runs to 12 residues. Trimming removed 10 bases from V and 9 bases from J, with 16 bases in between. CDR1 is LNHDA, CDR2 SQIVND, per germline (reference sequence). The CDR3 spells CATTTQGSEQFF. The CDR3 DNA is TGTGCCACTACAACCCAGGGTAGTGAGCAGTTCTTC.

J is TRBJ1-2 and V is TRBV6-1; 7 bases are shared with TRBD1. The V gene end was trimmed by 0 bases and the J gene end by 2 bases; junction bases not matched to a gene: 0. The CDR3 is made up of 14 amino acids. Germline CDR1 and CDR2: MNHNS and SASEGT. The CDR3 DNA sequence: TGTGCCAGCAGTGAAGCGGGACAGAACTATGGCTACACCTTC. Protein: CASSEAGQNYGYTF.

The chain employs TRBV4-1 and TRBJ1-1, with D unclear. The germline CDR1 and CDR2 sequences are MGHRA and YSYEKL. The length of the CDR3 is 14 residues. V lost 0 bases and J 1 base, leaving 6 bases between the germline ends. The CDR3 sequence: CASSQDAGNTEAFF. The CDR3 coding sequence is TGCGCCAGCAGCCAAGATGCGGGGAACACTGAAGCTTTCTTT.

The rearrangement joins TRBV29-1 to TRBJ1-2; weak D call: TRBD1 (5 bases). The germline CDR1 and CDR2 sequences are SQVTM and ANQGSEA. The ends were cut back, 3 bases at V and 6 bases at J, with 8 bases in the middle. CDR3 length equals 11 residues. CDR3 nucleotide sequence: TGCAGCGTTGACAGGGAAAATGGCTACACCTTC. This gives the protein CSVDRENGYTF. The entire variable domain, with the rest obtained from reference TRBV29-1 and TRBJ1-2, is as follows: SAVISQKPSRDICQRGTSLTIQCQVDSQVTMMFWYRQQPGQSLTLIATANQGSEATYESGFVIDKFPISRPNLTFSTLTVSNMSPEDSSIYLCSVDRENGYTFGSGTRLTVV.

CDR3 sequence: CASSLIRGEQYF. The CDR3 DNA is TGTGCCAGCAGCTTGATCCGGGGTGAGCAGTACTTC. The chain carries TRBV5-6 and TRBJ2-7, with D possibly TRBD2 on 5 matching bases. The germline V gene has CDR1 SGHDT and CDR2 YYEEEE. The V end was cut by 1 base, the J end by 7 bases, with 9 bases between. The CDR3 loop spans 12 amino acids. Drawing the rest from reference TRBV5-6 and TRBJ2-7, the complete variable domain is DAGVTQSPTHLIKTRGQQVTLRCSPKSGHDTVSWYQQALGQGPQFIFQYYEEEERQRGNFPDRFSGHQFPNYSSELNVNALLLGDSALYLCASSLIRGEQYFGPGTRLTVT.

The V call is TRBV9, the J call TRBJ2-1; 10 bases agree with TRBD2. CDR3 length: 17 residues. In germline, CDR1 is SGDLS, CDR2 YYNGEE. V dropped 0 bases and J dropped 0; count of bases not matched to a gene: 3. The CDR3 sequence: CASSVDPSGSSYNEQFF. The CDR3 DNA reads as TGTGCCAGCAGCGTAGATCCTAGCGGGAGCTCCTACAATGAGCAGTTCTTC.

V and J are TRBV9 and TRBJ1-2, with D perhaps matching TRBD1 (5 bases). This CDR3 region has 13 residues. The germline gives CDR1 SGDLS, CDR2 YYNGEE. The V gene lost 0 bases and the J gene lost 6 bases, with 9 bases spanning the gap. CDR3 sequence: CASSVGAGNGYTF. The CDR3 DNA sequence: TGTGCCAGCAGCGTAGGGGCAGGGAATGGCTACACCTTC.

This chain uses TRBV7-8 with TRBJ1-3, with a weak D call TRBD1 (5 bases). The CDR3 runs to 21 residues. The V gene's germline CDR1 is SGHVS and CDR2 FQNEAQ. Trimming stripped 1 base from V and 2 bases from J, with 27 bases between. The CDR3 DNA sequence: TGTGCCAGCAGCTTAGTAGTGGCGATTGGGGCAGGCGGGGACCCTGGAAACACCATATATTTT. It specifies CASSLVVAIGAGGDPGNTIYF.

This clone showed up just a few times. This same CDR3 is encoded by further DNA sequences in the sample. The rearrangement joins TRBV5-5 to TRBJ2-7, with 9 bases matching TRBD1. The V segment lost 3 bases and the J segment 7 bases; nucleotides outside the gene matches: 2. This CDR3 spans 12 amino acids. Germline CDR1 is SGHKS and CDR2 is YYEKEE (reference sequence). The CDR3, as DNA: TGTGCCAGCAGCTGGACAGGGGAGGAGCAGTACTTC. Translation gives CASSWTGEEQYF.

This chain links TRBV5-1 with TRBJ2-1; 10 bases match TRBD2. Per germline, CDR1 SGHRS and CDR2 YFSETQ. V lost 2 bases and J lost 3; bases outside the gene matches: 2. This CDR3 comprises 15 residues. The CDR3 here is CASSFPSGGYNEQFF. CDR3 sequence (DNA): TGCGCCAGCAGCTTCCCTAGCGGGGGCTACAATGAGCAGTTCTTC.

The CDR3 DNA reads TGTGCCAGCAGCTCCGTAGGAGGGGCCACAGATACGCAGTATTTT. This gives the protein CASSSVGGATDTQYF. The rearrangement links TRBV7-3 to TRBJ2-3, with D maybe TRBD2 (6 bases). V lost 4 bases and J lost 2, with 13 bases in between. The germline CDR1 and CDR2 sequences are SGHTA and FQGTGA. This CDR3 has 15 residues.

The chain recombines TRBV27 with TRBJ2-7, with a possible D match to TRBD2 (6 bases). The germline CDR1 and CDR2 sequences are MNHEY and SMNVEV (reference sequence). Trimming stripped 7 bases from V and 0 bases from J, with 13 bases between. This CDR3 comprises 14 residues. CDR3 in amino acids: CASIDGTSSYEQYF. Here the CDR3 DNA reads TGTGCCAGCATCGACGGGACTTCCTCCTACGAGCAGTACTTC.

V gene TRBV19 combines with J gene TRBJ1-5, with D possibly TRBD1 on 5 matching bases. CDR3 length equals 14 residues. Trimming took 3 bases from V and 5 from J, leaving 11 bases between them. Germline CDR1 LNHDA, CDR2 SQIVND (reference sequence). CDR3 in amino acids: CASSISRDYQPQHF. DNA for the CDR3: TGTGCCAGTAGTATTAGCAGGGACTATCAGCCCCAGCATTTT.

The chain links TRBV6-6 to TRBJ2-5, with D perhaps matching TRBD2 (6 bases). The J call could be wrong; TRBJ2-7 is a better fit for the DNA end. This CDR3 is built from 14 residues. The germline V gene has CDR1 MNHNY and CDR2 SVGAGI (reference sequence). CDR3 DNA sequence: TGTGCCAGCAGTTTCGCGGGGACCCCTTACGAGCAGTACTTC. It is translated as CASSFAGTPYEQYF.

The CDR3 loop reads CAWSVLEAFF. The CDR3 nucleotides read TGTGCCTGGAGTGTACTTGAAGCTTTCTTT. J is TRBJ1-1 and V is TRBV30; D is uncertain. Trimming removed 0 bases at V and 7 bases at J, with 3 bases between. Germline V lookup: CDR1 GTSNPN, CDR2 SVGIG (reference sequence). The CDR3 has 10 amino acids.

In this sample, this clone turned up once. The chain is built from TRBV6-1 and TRBJ2-5; D possibly corresponds to TRBD1 (6 bases). Per the germline V gene, CDR1 is MNHNS and CDR2 is SASEGT. V was pared by 2 bases and J by 11 bases, with 15 bases between. The CDR3 has 13 amino acids. The CDR3 DNA follows: TGTGCCAGCAGTGAACCGCAGGGGCGAGAGCAGTACTTC. This sequence encodes CASSEPQGREQYF.

The V and J genes are TRBV6-5 and TRBJ1-2; 9 nucleotides agree with TRBD1. J was trimmed by 5 bases and V by 4 bases; bases with no gene match: 8. The germline V gene has CDR1 MNHEY and CDR2 SVGAGI. There are 15 residues in the CDR3. CDR3: CASSSATGGGYGYTF. Here the CDR3 DNA reads TGTGCCAGCAGTTCCGCGACAGGGGGGGGTTATGGCTACACCTTC.

There are a few counts of this clone. This sequence joins TRBV6-4 and TRBJ2-1; 10 bases match TRBD1. The CDR3 contains 16 residues. The J segment lost 7 bases and the V segment lost 4 bases, leaving 10 bases of the junction unmatched. Germline-derived CDR1 and CDR2 are MRHNA and SNTAGT. The CDR3 sequence is CASSGAPGQGSNEQFF. CDR3 nucleotides: TGTGCCAGCAGTGGGGCCCCGGGACAGGGGTCAAATGAGCAGTTCTTC.

V usage is TRBV19 and J usage is TRBJ1-2; 7 nucleotides align to TRBD1. V lost 6 bases and J lost 4; bases outside the gene matches: 5. Germline assignment: CDR1 LNHDA and CDR2 SQIVND (reference sequence). This CDR3 region has 13 residues. DNA of the CDR3: TGTGCCAGTAGAGGGGGCAAGGTCTATGGCTACACCTTC. Protein: CASRGGKVYGYTF. The full variable domain, completed using reference TRBV19 and TRBJ1-2, is DGGITQSPKYLFRKEGQNVTLSCEQNLNHDAMYWYRQDPGQGLRLIYYSQIVNDFQKGDIAEGYSVSREKKESFPLTVTSAQKNPTAFYLCASRGGKVYGYTFGSGTRLTVV.

The chain couples TRBV27 to TRBJ2-2; D is undetermined. V lost 3 bases and J lost 0, with 14 bases in between. CDR1 and CDR2 from the germline V gene are MNHEY and SMNVEV (reference sequence). This CDR3 contains 17 residues. The CDR3 region is CASSFWLAKTNTGELFF. CDR3 coding DNA: TGTGCCAGCAGTTTTTGGTTGGCCAAAACGAACACCGGGGAGCTGTTTTTT.

This clone was observed once. V and J are TRBV4-1 and TRBJ1-2; D is possibly TRBD1 (5 bases). Germline V CDR1 and CDR2: MGHRA, YSYEKL. The CDR3 has 15 residues. V gave up 1 base and J gave up 3 bases, with 12 bases separating them. CDR3 bases: TGCGCCAGCAGCCAAGGGGGCCAGGCGGACTATGGCTACACCTTC. Its protein product is CASSQGGQADYGYTF.

This chain uses TRBV12-5 with TRBJ2-2; 7 nucleotides match TRBD2. CDR1 LGHNT and CDR2 FRNRAP come from the germline V gene. J gave up 3 bases and V 8 bases, and 12 bases lay outside the gene matches. The CDR3 contains 16 residues. The CDR3 sequence is CASKEGGSIDTGELFF. CDR3 coding DNA: TGTGCTAGTAAAGAGGGAGGGAGCATTGACACCGGGGAGCTGTTTTTT. Together with reference TRBV12-5 and TRBJ2-2, the CDR3 gives the full variable domain: DARVTQTPRHKVTEMGQEVTMRCQPILGHNTVFWYRQTMMQGLELLAYFRNRAPLDDSGMPKDRFSAEMPDATLATLKIQPSEPRDSAVYFCASKEGGSIDTGELFFGEGSRLTVL.

This sequence joins TRBV7-2 and TRBJ2-7, with 10 bases fitting TRBD2. The germline V gene has CDR1 SGHTA and CDR2 FQGNSA. V shed 4 bases and J 6 bases; nucleotides not matched to a gene: 3. This CDR3 spans 13 amino acids. CDR3 in DNA: TGTGCCAGCAGCTCACGGACTAGCGGCGAGCAGTACTTC. This translates into CASSSRTSGEQYF.

This clone was counted between two and nine times. The chain has TRBV9 and TRBJ1-3, with D uncertain. V lost 3 bases to trimming and J lost 8 bases, with 12 bases between them. The CDR3 runs to 13 residues. Germline V gives CDR1 SGDLS, CDR2 YYNGEE. The CDR3 here is CASSARSGDTIYF. The CDR3 nucleotides read TGTGCCAGCAGCGCTAGGTCCGGTGACACCATATATTTT.

The rearrangement joins TRBV6-5 to TRBJ1-1, with D perhaps TRBD1 (6 bases). The length of the CDR3 is 11 residues. The V end was cut by 7 bases, the J end by 4 bases, with 7 bases between. The germline CDR1 and CDR2 sequences are MNHEY and SVGAGI. This CDR3 reads CASIRGTEAFF. As DNA, the CDR3 is TGTGCCAGCATCAGGGGCACTGAAGCTTTCTTT.

The rearrangement joins TRBV5-1 to TRBJ2-7, with D uncertain. This CDR3 spans 15 amino acids. V lost 4 bases and J lost 4, with 18 bases in between. Germline CDR1 and CDR2: SGHRS and YFSETQ. The CDR3 region is CASSIYSSPLYEQYF. In DNA, the CDR3 is TGCGCCAGCAGCATATACAGCTCCCCTCTTTACGAGCAGTACTTC.

The genes are TRBV6-5 and TRBJ1-1; 7 positions agree with TRBD1. Germline V gives CDR1 MNHEY, CDR2 SVGAGI. The V gene end was trimmed by 4 bases and the J gene end by 1 base; junction bases not matched to a gene: 3. The CDR3 spans 14 residues. The CDR3 bases are TGTGCCAGCAGTTCCGGGACAGAGAACACTGAAGCTTTCTTT. It specifies CASSSGTENTEAFF.

The count of this clone is one. This chain connects TRBV7-3 to TRBJ1-6; D gene ambiguous. CDR3 size: 20 residues. Germline-derived CDR1 and CDR2 are SGHTA and FQGTGA. V dropped 2 bases and J dropped 6 bases, with 26 bases sitting between them. The CDR3 here is CASSLFVVTVEPQPNSPLHF. CDR3 DNA sequence: TGTGCCAGCAGCTTATTTGTCGTTACAGTCGAACCTCAACCTAATTCACCCCTCCACTTT.

The V and J genes are TRBV10-3 and TRBJ2-1; maybe TRBD2 (6 bases). Trimming shortened V by 4 bases and J by 4 bases, and 11 bases separated the two germline ends. The CDR3 spans 14 residues. The germline V gene encodes CDR1 ENHRY and CDR2 SYGVKD. In nucleotides, the CDR3 is TGTGCCATCAGTGCGACCGGGACTTACAATGAGCAGTTCTTC. Translation gives CAISATGTYNEQFF.